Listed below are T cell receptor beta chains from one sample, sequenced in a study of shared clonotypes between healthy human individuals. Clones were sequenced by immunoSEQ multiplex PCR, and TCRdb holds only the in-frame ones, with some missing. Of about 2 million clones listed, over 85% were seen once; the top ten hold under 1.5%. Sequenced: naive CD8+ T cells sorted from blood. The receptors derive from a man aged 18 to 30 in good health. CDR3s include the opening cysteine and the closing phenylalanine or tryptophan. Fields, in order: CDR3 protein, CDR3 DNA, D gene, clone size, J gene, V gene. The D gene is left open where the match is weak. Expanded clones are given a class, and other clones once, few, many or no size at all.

CASSEGLGELFF	TGCGCCAGCAGCGAGGGACTCGGGGAGCTGTTTTTT	.	.	TRBJ2-2	TRBV5-1
CASSQDTTTGYEQFF	TGCGCCAGCAGCCAAGACACCACCACGGGGTATGAGCAGTTCTTC	.	.	TRBJ2-1	TRBV4-3
CASSQSGDNQPQHF	TGTGCCAGCAGCCAATCAGGGGACAATCAGCCCCAGCATTTT	.	.	TRBJ1-5	TRBV7-9
CASSFFLGNTEAFF	TGTGCCAGCAGCTTTTTTCTGGGGAACACTGAAGCTTTCTTT	.	.	TRBJ1-1	TRBV11-2
CASSWGQGNTEAFF	TGTGCCAGCAGCTGGGGACAGGGGAACACTGAAGCTTTCTTT	TRBD1	.	TRBJ1-1	TRBV4-2
CASSPRKVDSNTGELFF	TGTGCCAGCAGCCCCCGAAAGGTAGATTCGAACACCGGGGAGCTGTTTTTT	.	.	TRBJ2-2	TRBV9
CASRLTGGPSDTQYF	TGTGCCAGCAGACTGACGGGGGGGCCGAGCGATACGCAGTATTTT	TRBD2	.	TRBJ2-3	TRBV11-1
CASSETVGGGNTEAFF	TGTGCCAGCAGTGAAACGGTGGGGGGAGGGAACACTGAAGCTTTCTTT	.	once	TRBJ1-1	TRBV6-1
CASIQTPGQGAYEQFF	TGCGCCAGCATCCAAACCCCCGGACAGGGGGCCTATGAGCAGTTCTTC	TRBD1	.	TRBJ2-1	TRBV4-1
CASSPAGELPYEQYF	TGTGCCAGCAGTCCCGCCGGCGAACTCCCCTACGAGCAGTACTTC	.	once	TRBJ2-7	TRBV27
CASSTLQGAFSYTF	TGTGCCAGCAGTACCCTCCAGGGGGCGTTCAGCTACACCTTC	TRBD1	once	TRBJ1-2	TRBV6-1
CAISDRDRGYEQYF	TGTGCCATCAGTGATCGGGACAGGGGCTACGAGCAGTACTTC	TRBD1	.	TRBJ2-7	TRBV10-3
CASSFGGRTEAFF	TGTGCCAGCAGCTTCGGTGGGAGGACTGAAGCTTTCTTT	.	once	TRBJ1-1	TRBV7-9
CASSETSDRGLKHGHSYEQYF	TGTGCCAGCAGTGAGACTTCCGACAGGGGGCTTAAACACGGCCATTCCTACGAGCAGTACTTC	TRBD1	.	TRBJ2-7	TRBV2
CASSSSLADTQYF	TGTGCCAGCAGTTCTAGCCTAGCAGATACGCAGTATTTT	.	.	TRBJ2-3	TRBV13
CASSSAEGGPPYEQYF	TGTGCCAGCAGTTCCGCCGAGGGGGGGCCCCCCTACGAGCAGTACTTC	.	.	TRBJ2-7	TRBV28
CASSSRTSGVGADTQYF	TGTGCCAGCAGTTCCCGGACTAGCGGGGTGGGGGCAGATACGCAGTATTTT	TRBD2	.	TRBJ2-3	TRBV27
CASSQVEGPNTGELFF	TGCGCCAGCAGCCAAGTAGAGGGACCTAACACCGGGGAGCTGTTTTTT	.	.	TRBJ2-2	TRBV4-1
CASSQAMVDQPQHF	TGCGCCAGCAGCCAAGCAATGGTAGATCAGCCCCAGCATTTT	.	.	TRBJ1-5	TRBV4-1
CASSYDRQYEQYF	TGTGCCAGCAGTTACGACCGACAGTACGAGCAGTACTTC	.	.	TRBJ2-7	TRBV6-6
CASSLAGQFNYGYTF	TGTGCCAGCAGCTTAGCGGGACAGTTTAACTATGGCTACACCTTC	TRBD1	.	TRBJ1-2	TRBV7-9
CASSVSGDSYNEQFF	TGTGCCAGCAGCGTTTCAGGAGACTCATACAATGAGCAGTTCTTC	.	.	TRBJ2-1	TRBV27
CASSLRAGAEQYF	TGTGCCAGCAGTTTGAGGGCGGGGGCCGAGCAGTACTTC	.	.	TRBJ2-7	TRBV27
CASSQESEGTVYEQYF	TGCGCCAGCAGCCAAGAATCGGAGGGGACAGTCTACGAGCAGTACTTC	.	.	TRBJ2-7	TRBV4-3
CATSRTVDSPTGELFF	TGTGCCACCAGCAGAACGGTGGACAGCCCCACCGGGGAGCTGTTTTTT	.	.	TRBJ2-2	TRBV15
CASSVGAGPQPQHF	TGTGCCAGCAGCGTAGGAGCAGGGCCTCAGCCCCAGCATTTT	.	.	TRBJ1-5	TRBV9
CSVDELGVEQETQYF	TGCAGCGTTGATGAACTGGGCGTGGAGCAAGAGACCCAGTACTTC	.	.	TRBJ2-5	TRBV29-1
CASSLGQSNNSPLHF	TGCGCCAGCAGTCTTGGACAGTCAAATAATTCACCCCTCCACTTT	.	.	TRBJ1-6	TRBV4-1
CATSGGHDYEQYF	TGTGCCACCAGCGGAGGACACGATTACGAGCAGTACTTC	.	few	TRBJ2-7	TRBV15
CASSPSGGGINEQYF	TGTGCCAGCAGCCCGTCGGGGGGAGGTATCAACGAGCAGTACTTC	TRBD2	.	TRBJ2-7	TRBV6-1
CASSSPMNTEAFF	TGTGCCAGCAGCTCGCCAATGAACACTGAAGCTTTCTTT	.	once	TRBJ1-1	TRBV7-9
CASSQYTGLSGANVLTF	TGCGCCAGCAGCCAATACACAGGGCTTTCTGGGGCCAACGTCCTGACTTTC	.	.	TRBJ2-6	TRBV4-3
CASSLAGLAGETQYF	TGTGCCAGCAGCCTCGCGGGACTAGCGGGAGAGACCCAGTACTTC	TRBD2	once	TRBJ2-5	TRBV9
CASSLVSGFYGYTF	TGTGCCAGCAGCTTAGTTTCAGGGTTCTATGGCTACACCTTC	.	.	TRBJ1-2	TRBV7-9